The 10 T cell receptor beta chains presented below share a single source sample, sequenced in a study of graft-versus-host responses after intestinal transplantation. Sequenced by immunoSEQ multiplex PCR; TCRdb stores in-frame clones only, minus some. Of some 48,000 clones listed, approximately 95% were seen once; the top ten hold under 0.3%. The antigens these receptors bind are not known. The source was unstimulated CD8+ T cells sorted from spleen or lymph node cells, collected before transplant. The receptors here all came from a human donor who was the organ donor for an intestinal transplant.

For this clone: Other DNA sequences in the sample encode the same CDR3. V usage is TRBV7-2 and J usage is TRBJ1-2; weak D call: TRBD1 (6 bases). The CDR3 sequence is 14 residues long. Per germline, CDR1 SGHTA and CDR2 FQGNSA. V dropped 5 bases and J dropped 8 bases, with 18 bases sitting between them. CDR3: CASSLGPGVGGYTF. CDR3 bases: TGTGCCAGCAGCCTTGGTCCAGGGGTAGGAGGCTACACCTTC. The variable domain in full, with the rest retrieved from reference TRBV7-2 and TRBJ1-2, is GAGVSQSPSNKVTEKGKDVELRCDPISGHTALYWYRQSLGQGLEFLIYFQGNSAPDKSGLPSDRFSAERTGGSVSTLTIQRTQQEDSAVYLCASSLGPGVGGYTFGSGTRLTVV.

CDR3 sequence (DNA): TGTGCCAGCAGTTTAGGAAAGGGGATCGAACTGTTTTTT. This translates into CASSLGKGIELFF. V gene TRBV27 combines with J gene TRBJ1-4; D is possibly TRBD1 (5 bases). The CDR3 sequence is 13 residues long. V dropped 2 bases and J dropped 12 bases, with 13 bases sitting between them. Germline values: CDR1 MNHEY, CDR2 SMNVEV (reference sequence).

The chain uses TRBV28 and TRBJ1-1; no reliable D call. CDR3 length equals 14 residues. The V gene lost 4 bases and the J gene lost 0 bases, with 9 bases spanning the gap. In germline, CDR1 is MDHEN, CDR2 SYDVKM. CDR3 loop: CASSWSNMNTEAFF. In DNA, the CDR3 is TGTGCCAGCAGTTGGAGTAATATGAACACTGAAGCTTTCTTT.

This chain uses TRBV6-1 with TRBJ1-6, with a weak D call TRBD1 (6 bases). Trimming stripped 3 bases from V and 9 bases from J, with 15 bases between. Germline V gene data show CDR1 as MNHNS and CDR2 as SASEGT. The CDR3 length is 15 residues. The CDR3 spells CASSESFGTPSPLHF. CDR3 coding DNA: TGTGCCAGCAGTGAGTCCTTCGGGACACCTTCACCCCTCCACTTT.

The chain employs TRBV4-1 and TRBJ2-5; D gene uncertain. Germline values: CDR1 MGHRA, CDR2 YSYEKL. This CDR3 comprises 11 residues. The V end was cut by 1 base, the J end by 5 bases, with 2 bases between. The CDR3 DNA reads as TGCGCCAGCAGCCAAGCCGAGACCCAGTACTTC. This codes for CASSQAETQYF.

The chain couples TRBV5-6 to TRBJ2-2, with 8 nucleotides matching TRBD1. The CDR3 runs 15 residues. Germline V gives CDR1 SGHDT, CDR2 YYEEEE. The V segment lost 4 bases and the J segment 6 bases; nucleotides outside the gene matches: 8. The CDR3 sequence: CASSTRTGSAGELFF. The CDR3 coding sequence is TGTGCCAGCAGCACCCGGACAGGGTCCGCCGGGGAGCTGTTTTTT.

The genes are TRBV28 and TRBJ2-7; perhaps TRBD2 as D (6 bases). V lost 1 base and J 6 bases, leaving 10 bases between the germline ends. The CDR3 is 13 residues long. Germline V gene lookup returns CDR1 MDHEN and CDR2 SYDVKM. CDR3 sequence reads: CASSLFWGGEQYF. In DNA form, the CDR3 reads TGTGCCAGCAGTTTATTTTGGGGAGGCGAGCAGTACTTC.

The rearrangement links TRBV27 to TRBJ2-7; no clear D gene. The length of the CDR3 is 14 residues. Trimming pared 3 bases from V and 2 bases from J, leaving 11 bases between. In germline, CDR1 is MNHEY, CDR2 SMNVEV (reference sequence). The CDR3 coding sequence is TGTGCCAGCAGTTTGAACAGCCCCCCCTACGAGCAGTACTTC. It yields the protein CASSLNSPPYEQYF.

This chain connects TRBV5-6 to TRBJ1-4; D is perhaps TRBD1 (5 bases). The CDR3 runs to 15 residues. V lost 0 bases and J 4 bases, leaving 10 bases between the germline ends. In germline, CDR1 is SGHDT, CDR2 YYEEEE. The CDR3: CASSLVTALNEKLFF. The CDR3 DNA sequence: TGTGCCAGCAGCTTGGTGACAGCCCTTAATGAAAAACTGTTTTTT. Together with reference TRBV5-6 and TRBJ1-4, the CDR3 gives the full variable domain: DAGVTQSPTHLIKTRGQQVTLRCSPKSGHDTVSWYQQALGQGPQFIFQYYEEEERQRGNFPDRFSGHQFPNYSSELNVNALLLGDSALYLCASSLVTALNEKLFFGSGTQLSVL.

The chain carries TRBV11-2 and TRBJ1-5, with no clear D. The CDR3 has 14 residues. Germline loops: CDR1 SGHAT, CDR2 FQNNGV. The V and J ends lost 1 base and 9 bases respectively, with 13 bases between them. The DNA of the CDR3 is TGTGCCAGCAGCTTAGGCAGGTCCTCGGGGCCCCAGCATTTT. Encoded protein: CASSLGRSSGPQHF.